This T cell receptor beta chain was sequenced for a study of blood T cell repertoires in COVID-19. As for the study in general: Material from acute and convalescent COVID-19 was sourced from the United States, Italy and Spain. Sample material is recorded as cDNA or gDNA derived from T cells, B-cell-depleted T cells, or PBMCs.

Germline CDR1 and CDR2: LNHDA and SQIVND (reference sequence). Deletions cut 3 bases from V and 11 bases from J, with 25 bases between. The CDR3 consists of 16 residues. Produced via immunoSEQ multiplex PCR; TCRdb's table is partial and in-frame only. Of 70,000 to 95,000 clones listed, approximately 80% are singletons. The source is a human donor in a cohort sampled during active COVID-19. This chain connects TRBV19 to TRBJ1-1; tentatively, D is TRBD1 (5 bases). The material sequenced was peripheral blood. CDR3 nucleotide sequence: TGTGCCAGTAGTATCCTCGCCCACGGTTCGGGAGGGGTTGCTTTCTTT. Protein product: CASSILAHGSGGVAFF.